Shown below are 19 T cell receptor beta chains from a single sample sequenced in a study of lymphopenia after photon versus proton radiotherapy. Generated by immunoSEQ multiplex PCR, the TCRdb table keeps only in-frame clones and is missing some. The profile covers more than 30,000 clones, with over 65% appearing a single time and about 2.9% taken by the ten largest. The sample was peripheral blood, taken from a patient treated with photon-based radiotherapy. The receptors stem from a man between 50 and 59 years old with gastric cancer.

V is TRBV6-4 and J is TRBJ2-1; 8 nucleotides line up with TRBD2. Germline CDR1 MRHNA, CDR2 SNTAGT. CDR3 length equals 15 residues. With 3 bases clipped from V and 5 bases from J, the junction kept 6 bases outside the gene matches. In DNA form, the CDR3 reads TGTGCCAGCAGTGAAGGGGGTAGCGGGGACAATGAGCAGTTCTTC. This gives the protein CASSEGGSGDNEQFF.

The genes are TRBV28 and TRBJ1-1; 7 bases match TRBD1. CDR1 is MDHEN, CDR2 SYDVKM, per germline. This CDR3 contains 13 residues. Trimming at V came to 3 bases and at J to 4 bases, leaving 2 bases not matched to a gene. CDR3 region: CASSFAGGTEAFF. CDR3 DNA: TGTGCCAGCAGTTTCGCAGGGGGCACTGAAGCTTTCTTT.

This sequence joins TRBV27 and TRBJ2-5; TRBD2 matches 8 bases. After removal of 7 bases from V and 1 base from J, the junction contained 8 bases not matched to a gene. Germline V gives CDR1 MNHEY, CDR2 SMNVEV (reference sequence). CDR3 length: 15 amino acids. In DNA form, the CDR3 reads TGTGCCAGCACCCTTTCGGGGGGGATCCAAGAGACCCAGTACTTC. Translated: CASTLSGGIQETQYF.

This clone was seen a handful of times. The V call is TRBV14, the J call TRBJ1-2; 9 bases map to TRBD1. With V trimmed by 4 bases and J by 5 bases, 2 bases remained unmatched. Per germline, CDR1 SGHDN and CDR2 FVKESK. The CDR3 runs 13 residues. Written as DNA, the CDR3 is TGTGCCAGCAGCCGGGACAGGGTGTATGGCTACACCTTC. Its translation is CASSRDRVYGYTF.

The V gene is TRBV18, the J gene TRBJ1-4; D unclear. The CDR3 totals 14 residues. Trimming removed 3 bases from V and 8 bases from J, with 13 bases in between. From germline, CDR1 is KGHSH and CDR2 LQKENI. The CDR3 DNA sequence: TGTGCCAGCTCACCTGGATTAGGAGGCGAAAAACTGTTTTTT. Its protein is CASSPGLGGEKLFF.

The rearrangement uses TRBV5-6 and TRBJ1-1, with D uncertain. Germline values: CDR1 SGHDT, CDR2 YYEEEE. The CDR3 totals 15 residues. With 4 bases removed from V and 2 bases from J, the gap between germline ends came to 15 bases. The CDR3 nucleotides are TGTGCCAGCAGCCCCCTCCCAGAACAAAACACTGAAGCTTTCTTT. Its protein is CASSPLPEQNTEAFF.

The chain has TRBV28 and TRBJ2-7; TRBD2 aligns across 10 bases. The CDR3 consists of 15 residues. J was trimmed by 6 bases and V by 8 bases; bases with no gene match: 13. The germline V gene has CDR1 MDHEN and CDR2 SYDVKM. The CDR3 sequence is CASLKPASGRAEQYF. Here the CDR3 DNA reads TGTGCCAGCCTGAAGCCGGCTAGCGGGAGAGCCGAGCAGTACTTC.

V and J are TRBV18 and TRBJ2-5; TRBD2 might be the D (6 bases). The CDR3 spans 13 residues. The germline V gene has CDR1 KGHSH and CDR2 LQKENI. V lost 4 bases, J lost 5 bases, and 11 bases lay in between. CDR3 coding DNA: TGTGCCAGCTCACACCGGGAGTGGGAGACCCAGTACTTC. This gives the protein CASSHREWETQYF.

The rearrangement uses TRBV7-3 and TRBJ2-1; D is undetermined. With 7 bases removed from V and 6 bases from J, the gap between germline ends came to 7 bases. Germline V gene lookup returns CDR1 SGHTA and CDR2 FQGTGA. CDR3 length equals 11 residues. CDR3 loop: CASTPSNEQFF. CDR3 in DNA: TGTGCCAGCACCCCTAGCAATGAGCAGTTCTTC. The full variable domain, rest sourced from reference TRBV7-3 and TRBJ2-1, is GAGVSQTPSNKVTEKGKYVELRCDPISGHTALYWYRQSLGQGPEFLIYFQGTGAADDSGLPNDRFFAVRPEGSVSTLKIQRTERGDSAVYLCASTPSNEQFFGPGTRLTVL.

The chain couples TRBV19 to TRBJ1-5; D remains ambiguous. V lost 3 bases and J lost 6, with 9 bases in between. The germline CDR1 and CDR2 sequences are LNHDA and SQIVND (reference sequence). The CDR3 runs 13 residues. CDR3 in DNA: TGTGCCAGTAGTATGGAAGGGTTTCAGCCCCAGCATTTT. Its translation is CASSMEGFQPQHF.

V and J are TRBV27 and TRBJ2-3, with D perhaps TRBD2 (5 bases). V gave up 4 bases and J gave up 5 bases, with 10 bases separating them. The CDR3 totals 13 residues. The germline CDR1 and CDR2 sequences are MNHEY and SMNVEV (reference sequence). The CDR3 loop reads CASSSLGVDTQYF. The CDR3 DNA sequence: TGTGCCAGCAGTTCCCTGGGAGTAGATACGCAGTATTTT.

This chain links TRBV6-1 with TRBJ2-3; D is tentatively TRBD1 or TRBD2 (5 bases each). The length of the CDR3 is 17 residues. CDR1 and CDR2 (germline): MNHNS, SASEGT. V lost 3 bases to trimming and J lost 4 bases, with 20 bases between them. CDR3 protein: CASSEQTGTYTSDTQYF. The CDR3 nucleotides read TGTGCCAGCAGTGAGCAGACCGGGACCTATACCTCAGATACGCAGTATTTT.

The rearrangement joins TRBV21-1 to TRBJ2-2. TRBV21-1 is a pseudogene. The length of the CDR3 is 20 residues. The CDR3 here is CASSKQGVIRILGSPGELFF. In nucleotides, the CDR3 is TGTGCCAGCAGCAAACAGGGAGTTATTAGAATTTTGGGGTCCCCCGGGGAGCTGTTTTTT.

DNA of the CDR3: TGTGCAAGTCCCTCACCAACCAGATTCCAAGAGACCCAGTACTTC. This sequence encodes CASPSPTRFQETQYF. V usage is TRBV12-2 and J usage is TRBJ2-5; TRBD1 is taken as the D call from the table, unchecked against the DNA. TRBV12-2 is a recognized pseudogene. The CDR3 runs to 15 residues.

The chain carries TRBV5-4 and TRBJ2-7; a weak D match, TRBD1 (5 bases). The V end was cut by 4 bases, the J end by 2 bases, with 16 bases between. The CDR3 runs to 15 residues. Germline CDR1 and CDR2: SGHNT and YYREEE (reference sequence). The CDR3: CASSLGPKGTYEQYF. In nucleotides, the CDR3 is TGTGCCAGCAGCCTCGGGCCCAAGGGGACCTACGAGCAGTACTTC.

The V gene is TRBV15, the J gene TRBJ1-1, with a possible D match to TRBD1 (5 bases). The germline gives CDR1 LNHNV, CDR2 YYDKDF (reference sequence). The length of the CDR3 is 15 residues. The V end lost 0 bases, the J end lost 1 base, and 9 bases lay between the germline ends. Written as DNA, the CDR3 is TGTGCCACCAGCAGAGATCTTGGACAGAACACTGAAGCTTTCTTT. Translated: CATSRDLGQNTEAFF.

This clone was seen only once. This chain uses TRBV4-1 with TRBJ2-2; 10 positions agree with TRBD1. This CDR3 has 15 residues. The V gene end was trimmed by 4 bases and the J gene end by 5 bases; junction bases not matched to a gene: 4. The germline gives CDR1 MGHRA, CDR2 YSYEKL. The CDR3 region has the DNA TGCGCCAGCAGCCTGGGACAGGGGTTTACCGGGGAGCTGTTTTTT. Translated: CASSLGQGFTGELFF.

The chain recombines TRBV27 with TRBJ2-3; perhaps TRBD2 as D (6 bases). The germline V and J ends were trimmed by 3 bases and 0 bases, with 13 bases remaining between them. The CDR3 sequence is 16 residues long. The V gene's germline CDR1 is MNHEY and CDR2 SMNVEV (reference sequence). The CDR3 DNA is TGTGCCAGCAGTTTGGGCCCGGGAGTAAGCACAGATACGCAGTATTTT. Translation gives CASSLGPGVSTDTQYF.

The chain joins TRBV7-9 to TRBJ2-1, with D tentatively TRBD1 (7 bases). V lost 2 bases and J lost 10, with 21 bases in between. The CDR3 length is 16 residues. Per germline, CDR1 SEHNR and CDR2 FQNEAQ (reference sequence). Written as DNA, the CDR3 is TGTGCCAGCAGCTTATTCACGTACAGGGGAGGAAAGGAGCAGTTCTTC. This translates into CASSLFTYRGGKEQFF.